This T cell receptor (beta chain) was recorded in a study of T cells in Graves' hyperthyroidism and ophthalmopathy. About the research overall: Peripheral blood was obtained at initial diagnosis, preceding any treatment.

Amplified regions were TCR beta CDR3 sequences from RNA transcripts. The HTBI primer set was used in a first-round RT-PCR of the TCR CDR3. MiXCR, run by TCRdb on the multiplex PCR reads, gives a single entry per CDR3 protein. Here the sample spans 300,000 to 400,000 distinct CDR3 sequences, around 20% being singletons. Patients aged 18 to 65 had newly diagnosed hyperthyroidism lasting under 2 months. Exclusions: uncontrolled infection, other autoimmune disease, pregnancy, lactation. The diagnoses drew upon clinical symptoms, serum thyroxine and TRAb, thyroid ultrasound and orbital computed tomography. In its sample, this clonotype was seen many times. Trimming removed 5 bases from V and 0 bases from J, with 17 bases in between. The length of the CDR3 is 18 residues. The germline V gene has CDR1 SGHAT and CDR2 FQNNGV.

The chain employs TRBV11-2 and TRBJ1-6; possible D gene TRBD1, 5 bases. Sequencing used blood. This receptor was identified in a woman between 50 and 59 years old with Graves' hyperthyroidism. The DNA of the CDR3 is TGTGCCAGCAGCCGCAGGGACCTTAGGAGCTCCTATAATTCACCCCTCCACTTT. Encoded protein: CASSRRDLRSSYNSPLHF.